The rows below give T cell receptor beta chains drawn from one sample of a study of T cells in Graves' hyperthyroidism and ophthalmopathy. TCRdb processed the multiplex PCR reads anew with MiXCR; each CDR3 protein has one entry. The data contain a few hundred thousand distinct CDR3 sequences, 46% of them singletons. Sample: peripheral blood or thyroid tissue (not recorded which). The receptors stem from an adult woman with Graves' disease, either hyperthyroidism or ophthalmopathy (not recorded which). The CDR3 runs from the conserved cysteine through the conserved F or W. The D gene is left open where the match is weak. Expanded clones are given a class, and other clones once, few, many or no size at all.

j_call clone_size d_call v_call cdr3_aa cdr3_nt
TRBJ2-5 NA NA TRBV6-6 CASSATPLQRSQETQYF TGTGCCAGCAGCGCGACGCCACTACAGCGTTCCCAAGAGACCCAGTACTTC
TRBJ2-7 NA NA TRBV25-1 CASSEYPPTLTEGNYEQYF TGTGCCAGCAGTGAATATCCGCCAACTCTGACAGAAGGAAACTACGAGCAGTACTTC
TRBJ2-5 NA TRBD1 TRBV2 CANLVGTGKETQYF TGTGCCAACTTGGTGGGGACAGGAAAAGAGACCCAGTACTTC
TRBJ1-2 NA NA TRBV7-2 CASSWDTDYGYTF TGTGCCAGCAGCTGGGATACGGACTATGGCTACACCTTC
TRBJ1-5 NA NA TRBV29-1 CSAGNSNQPQHF TGCAGCGCAGGAAATAGCAATCAGCCCCAGCATTTT
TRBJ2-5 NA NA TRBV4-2 CASSQDQQGMETQYF TGTGCCAGCAGCCAAGATCAGCAGGGGATGGAGACCCAGTACTTC
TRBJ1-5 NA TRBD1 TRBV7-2 CASSSGQGHYSNQPQHF TGTGCCAGCAGCTCCGGACAGGGCCACTATAGCAATCAGCCCCAGCATTTT
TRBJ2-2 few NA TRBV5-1 CASSLVVNTGELFF TGCGCCAGCAGCTTGGTGGTGAACACCGGGGAGCTGTTTTTT
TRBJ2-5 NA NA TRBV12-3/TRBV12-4 CASSYLPGETQYF TGTGCCAGCAGTTACCTTCCTGGGGAGACCCAGTACTTC
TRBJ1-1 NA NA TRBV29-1 CSVLDRLLGAFF TGCAGCGTTTTAGACAGACTCTTAGGAGCTTTCTTT
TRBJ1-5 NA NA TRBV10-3 CAISYPNQPQHF TGTGCCATCAGTTATCCCAATCAGCCCCAGCATTTT
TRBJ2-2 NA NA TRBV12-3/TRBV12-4 CATREGAGTGELFF TGTGCCACCAGGGAGGGGGCTGGTACCGGGGAGCTGTTTTTT
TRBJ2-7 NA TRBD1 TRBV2 CAGRTGGYEQYF TGTGCCGGGAGGACAGGGGGGTACGAGCAGTACTTC
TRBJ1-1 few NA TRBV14 CASSHSTEAFF TGTGCCAGCAGCCACAGCACTGAAGCTTTCTTT
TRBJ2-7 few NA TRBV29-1 CSLEEGSYEQYF TGCAGCTTGGAGGAGGGATCCTACGAGCAGTACTTC
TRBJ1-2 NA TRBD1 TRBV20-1 CSARRRTGGYGYTF TGCAGTGCTAGAAGGCGTACAGGGGGCTATGGCTACACCTTC
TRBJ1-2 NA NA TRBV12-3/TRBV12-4 CASSRDGRRGHTF TGTGCCAGCAGCCGGGATGGACGGCGCGGCCACACCTTC
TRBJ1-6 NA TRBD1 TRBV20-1 CSASSTGAWEPLHF TGCAGTGCTAGTTCGACAGGGGCATGGGAACCCCTCCACTTT
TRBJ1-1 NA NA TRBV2 CASSDMGVVNTEAFF TGTGCCAGCAGTGACATGGGGGTTGTGAACACTGAAGCTTTCTTT
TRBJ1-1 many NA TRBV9 CASSPIGGTEAFF TGTGCCAGCAGCCCCATAGGGGGGACTGAAGCTTTCTTT
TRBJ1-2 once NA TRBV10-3 CAISRGNYGYTF TGTGCCATCAGCCGGGGAAACTATGGCTACACCTTC
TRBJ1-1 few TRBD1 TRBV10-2 CASTLDRGTEAFF TGCGCCAGCACTCTGGACAGGGGCACTGAAGCTTTCTTT
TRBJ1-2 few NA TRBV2 CASSEEGSDGYTF TGTGCCAGCAGTGAAGAGGGGTCGGATGGCTACACCTTC
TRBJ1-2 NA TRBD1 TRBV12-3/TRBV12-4 CASTGTDLYGYTF TGTGCCAGCACCGGGACAGACCTCTATGGCTACACCTTC
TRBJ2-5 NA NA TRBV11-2 CASSLTAGVYQETQYF TGTGCCAGCAGCTTAACGGCAGGGGTGTACCAAGAGACCCAGTACTTC
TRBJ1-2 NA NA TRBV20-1 CSARDSTGGTGDDGYTF TGCAGTGCTAGAGATTCAACGGGTGGAACTGGGGACGATGGCTACACCTTC
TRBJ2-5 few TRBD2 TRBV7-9 CASSTGLAGIQETQYF TGTGCCAGCAGCACTGGACTAGCGGGGATTCAAGAGACCCAGTACTTC
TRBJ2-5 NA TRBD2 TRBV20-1 CSTSGRGETQYF TGCAGCACTAGCGGGAGGGGTGAGACCCAGTACTTC
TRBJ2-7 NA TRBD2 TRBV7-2 CASSSTSGRREQYF TGTGCCAGCAGCTCGACTAGCGGGAGACGCGAGCAGTACTTC
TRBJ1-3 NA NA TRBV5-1 CASSLVAGAGNTIYF TGCGCCAGCAGCTTGGTCGCGGGGGCTGGAAACACCATATATTTT
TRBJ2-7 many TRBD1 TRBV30 CASTQDRGAEQYF TGTGCCTCAACCCAGGACAGGGGAGCCGAGCAGTACTTC
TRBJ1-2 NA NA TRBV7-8 CASSSGTQTNYGYTF TGTGCCAGCAGCTCCGGGACACAAACAAACTATGGCTACACCTTC
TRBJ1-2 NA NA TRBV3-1 CASSPPGQRRYTF TGTGCCAGCAGCCCTCCCGGACAGCGCCGCTACACCTTC
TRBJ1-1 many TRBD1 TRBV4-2 CASSQFGQDVAFF TGTGCCAGCAGCCAATTCGGACAGGACGTAGCTTTCTTT
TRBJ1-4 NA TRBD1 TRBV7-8 CASSWGQPANEKLFF TGTGCCAGCAGCTGGGGACAGCCTGCTAATGAAAAACTGTTTTTT
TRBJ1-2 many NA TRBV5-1 CASSPEAGRYEGYTF TGCGCCAGCAGCCCGGAGGCAGGGAGGTATGAGGGCTACACCTTC
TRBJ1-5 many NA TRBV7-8 CASSLAGTFSNQPQHF TGTGCCAGCAGCTTAGCGGGGACATTTAGCAATCAGCCCCAGCATTTT
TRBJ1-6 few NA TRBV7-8 CASSLEVARDSPLHF TGTGCCAGCAGCTTAGAGGTGGCGAGGGATTCACCCCTCCACTTT
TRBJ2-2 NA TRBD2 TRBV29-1 CSVVSGRGTGELFF TGCAGCGTTGTGAGCGGGAGGGGTACCGGGGAGCTGTTTTTT
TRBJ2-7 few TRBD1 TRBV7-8 CASSITRGSEQYF TGTGCCAGCAGCATAACCAGGGGGAGCGAGCAGTACTTC
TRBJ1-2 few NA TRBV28 CASSLRTEGGYTF TGTGCCAGCAGTCTTCGGACGGAGGGGGGCTACACCTTC
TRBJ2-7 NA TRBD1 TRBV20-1 CSAGDRAKYEQYF TGCAGTGCTGGGGACAGGGCCAAATACGAGCAGTACTTC
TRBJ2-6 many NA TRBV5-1 CASSLRSGANVLTF TGCGCCAGCAGCCTGAGGTCTGGGGCCAACGTCCTGACTTTC
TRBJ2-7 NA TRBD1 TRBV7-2 CAGQGGSGNEQYF TGTGCCGGCCAAGGGGGCTCTGGCAACGAGCAGTACTTC
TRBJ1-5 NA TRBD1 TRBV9 CASSQGTGRNQPQHF TGTGCCAGCAGCCAAGGGACAGGCCGCAATCAGCCCCAGCATTTT
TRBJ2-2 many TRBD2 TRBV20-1 CSAGLAGVPGELFF TGCAGTGCCGGACTAGCGGGAGTGCCCGGGGAGCTGTTTTTT
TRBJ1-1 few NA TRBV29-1 CSVSSRAANTEAFF TGCAGCGTCTCCTCTCGGGCAGCGAACACTGAAGCTTTCTTT
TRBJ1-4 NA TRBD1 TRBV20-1 CSAQVDRAGKEKLFF TGCAGTGCTCAGGTCGACAGGGCGGGCAAGGAAAAACTGTTTTTT
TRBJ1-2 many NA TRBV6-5 CASSYGFEGSTKGYTF TGTGCCAGCAGTTATGGGTTCGAGGGGTCCACAAAGGGCTACACCTTC
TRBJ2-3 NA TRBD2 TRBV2 CASSFPRTRSAFATQYF TGTGCCAGCAGTTTTCCCAGGACTAGATCCGCCTTTGCTACGCAGTATTTT
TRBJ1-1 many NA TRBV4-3 CASSQDIMTEAFF TGCGCCAGCAGCCAAGATATAATGACAGAAGCTTTCTTT
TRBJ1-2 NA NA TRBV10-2 CASSARGSQFYGYTF TGCGCCAGCAGTGCTAGAGGCTCCCAGTTCTATGGCTACACCTTC
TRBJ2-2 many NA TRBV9 CASSVERTPGDYEDTGELFF TGTGCCAGCAGCGTAGAAAGGACGCCGGGCGATTACGAAGACACCGGGGAGCTGTTTTTT